These 4 T cell receptor beta chains were all obtained from the same sample, sequenced in a study of shared clonotypes between healthy human individuals. The repertoire was sequenced with immunoSEQ multiplex PCR; TCRdb's copy has only in-frame clones and lacks some. The repertoire holds millions of clones, with 93% as singletons. CD8 cells classed as naive were CD45RO-negative and positively selected for CCR7, excluding terminally differentiated effector memory CD45RA+ cells. Sequenced: naive CD8+ T cells from PBMCs. The source is a man younger than 35 in good health. Some clones in this sample may be carry-over from other donors' samples.

This chain joins TRBV27 and TRBJ1-5, with no clear D. This CDR3 contains 16 residues. Germline-derived CDR1 and CDR2 are MNHEY and SMNVEV (reference sequence). Trimming took off 0 bases at V and 0 bases at J, with 9 bases between the two ends. The CDR3 protein is CASSLSGQYSNQPQHF. CDR3 coding DNA: TGTGCCAGCAGTTTATCGGGTCAGTATAGCAATCAGCCCCAGCATTTT.

The chain links TRBV6-1 to TRBJ1-1; TRBD1 matches 9 bases. The V segment lost 2 bases and the J segment 5 bases; nucleotides outside the gene matches: 12. The CDR3 spans 17 residues. Germline V lookup: CDR1 MNHNS, CDR2 SASEGT. The CDR3 protein is CASSELRRDRVATEAFF. DNA of the CDR3: TGTGCCAGCAGTGAATTGCGGAGGGACAGGGTAGCTACTGAAGCTTTCTTT.

This clone was picked up many times. The chain couples TRBV4-2 to TRBJ2-1; D perhaps matches TRBD2 (5 bases). With 2 bases removed from V and 9 bases from J, the gap between germline ends came to 17 bases. CDR1 and CDR2 (germline): LGHNA, YNFKEQ. This CDR3 has 15 residues. The DNA for the CDR3 is TGTGCCAGCAGCCAAAAGGGAGCCCTATTTGGTGAGCAGTTCTTC. Protein: CASSQKGALFGEQFF.

The chain is built from TRBV9 and TRBJ2-1; 7 positions match TRBD2. Trimming at V came to 4 bases and at J to 0 bases, leaving 4 bases not matched to a gene. The germline V gene encodes CDR1 SGDLS and CDR2 YYNGEE. The CDR3 has 15 amino acids. CDR3 nucleotides: TGTGCCAGCAGCCCCCGGACTAGCTCCTACAATGAGCAGTTCTTC. This gives the protein CASSPRTSSYNEQFF.